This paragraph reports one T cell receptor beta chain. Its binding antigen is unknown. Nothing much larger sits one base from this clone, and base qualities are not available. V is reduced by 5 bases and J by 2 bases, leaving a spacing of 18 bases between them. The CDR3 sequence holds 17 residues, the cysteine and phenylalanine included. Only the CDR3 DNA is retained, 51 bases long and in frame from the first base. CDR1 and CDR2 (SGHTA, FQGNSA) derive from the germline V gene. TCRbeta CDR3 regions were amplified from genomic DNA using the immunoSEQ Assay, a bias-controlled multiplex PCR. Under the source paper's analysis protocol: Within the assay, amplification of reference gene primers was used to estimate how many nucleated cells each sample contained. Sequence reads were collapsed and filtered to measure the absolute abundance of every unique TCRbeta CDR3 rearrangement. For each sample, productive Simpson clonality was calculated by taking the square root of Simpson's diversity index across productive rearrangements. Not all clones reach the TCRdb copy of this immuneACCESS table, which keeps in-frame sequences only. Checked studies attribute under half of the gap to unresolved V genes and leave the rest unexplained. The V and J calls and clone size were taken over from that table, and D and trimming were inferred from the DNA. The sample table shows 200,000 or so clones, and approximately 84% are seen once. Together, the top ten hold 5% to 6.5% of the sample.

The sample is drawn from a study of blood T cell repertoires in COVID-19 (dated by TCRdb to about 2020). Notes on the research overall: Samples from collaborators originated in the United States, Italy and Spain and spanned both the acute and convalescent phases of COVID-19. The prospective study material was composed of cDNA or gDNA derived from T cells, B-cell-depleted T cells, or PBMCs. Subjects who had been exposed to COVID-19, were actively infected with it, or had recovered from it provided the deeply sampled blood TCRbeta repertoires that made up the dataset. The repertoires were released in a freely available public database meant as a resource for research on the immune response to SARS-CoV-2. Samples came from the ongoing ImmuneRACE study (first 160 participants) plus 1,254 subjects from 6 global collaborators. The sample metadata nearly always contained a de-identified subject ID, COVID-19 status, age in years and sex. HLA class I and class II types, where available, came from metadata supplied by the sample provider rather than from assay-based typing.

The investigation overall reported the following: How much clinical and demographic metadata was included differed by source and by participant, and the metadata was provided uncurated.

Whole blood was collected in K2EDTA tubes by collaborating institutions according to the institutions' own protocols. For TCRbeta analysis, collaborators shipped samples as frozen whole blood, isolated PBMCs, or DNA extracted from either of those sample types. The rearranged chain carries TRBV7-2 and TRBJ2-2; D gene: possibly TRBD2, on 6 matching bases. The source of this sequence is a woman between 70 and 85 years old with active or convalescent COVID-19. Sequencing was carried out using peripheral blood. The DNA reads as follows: TGTGCCAGCAGCCCACACGTTTGGGGACTTAACACCGGGGAGCTGTTTTTT. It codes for CASSPHVWGLNTGELFF. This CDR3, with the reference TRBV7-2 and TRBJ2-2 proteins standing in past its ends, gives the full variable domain GAGVSQSPSNKVTEKGKDVELRCDPISGHTALYWYRQSLGQGLEFLIYFQGNSAPDKSGLPSDRFSAERTGGSVSTLTIQRTQQEDSAVYLCASSPHVWGLNTGELFFGEGSRLTVL.